This TCR beta chain was recovered during a study of T cell responses to AZD1222 COVID-19 vaccine. Study details: Pooled together were second doses at about 4 or about 12 weeks.

Study observations and caveats: Clonal diversity was possibly underestimated; the donors were predominantly white British and more often female. Among AZD1222 vaccinees, only six or seven were seropositive at baseline. Nearly half of spike-specific TCRs reportedly target unmutated variant regions.

Note on this clone: What it recognizes is unknown.

Trimming stripped 0 bases from V and 6 bases from J, with 9 bases between. The germline gives CDR1 LGHNA, CDR2 YNFKEQ. This CDR3 is 15 amino acids long. Sequencing was performed with immunoSEQ multiplex PCR; in TCRdb, only in-frame clones are kept and a portion is missing. Among over 150,000 clones, 80% to 90% were seen once, and the ten largest hold 6.9%. The source was peripheral blood, collected on day 0 of AZD1222 vaccination. This receptor was identified in an adult in good health. The chain couples TRBV4-2 to TRBJ1-6; D is undetermined. This CDR3 reads CASSQDMRSNSPLHF. CDR3 coding DNA: TGTGCCAGCAGCCAAGATATGCGGAGTAATTCACCCCTCCACTTT.